One and the same sample provided the 3 T cell receptor beta chains below, sequenced in a study of cytomegalovirus exposure and HLA in healthy donors. The repertoire was sequenced with immunoSEQ multiplex PCR; TCRdb's copy has only in-frame clones and lacks some. The sample has 70,000 to 75,000 clones, approximately 93% seen once; the top ten hold about 1.5%. The sequenced sample consisted of PBMCs. Receptor source: a young man in good health and CMV-seropositive.

Comment on this clone: Other nucleotide sequences from this sample produce the same CDR3. The chain combines TRBV5-1 with TRBJ1-4, with 9 bases aligning to TRBD1. The CDR3 sequence is 14 residues long. Germline CDR1 and CDR2: SGHRS and YFSETQ. After removal of 4 bases from V and 6 bases from J, the junction contained 4 bases not matched to a gene. The CDR3 DNA is TGCGCCAGCAGCCCGAGGACAGGGGATGAAAAACTGTTTTTT. Translated: CASSPRTGDEKLFF.

This chain connects TRBV5-4 to TRBJ2-3; 8 bases map to TRBD2. Trimming cost V 4 bases and J 3 bases; bases outside gene matches: 10. The germline V gene encodes CDR1 SGHNT and CDR2 YYREEE (reference sequence). CDR3 length: 16 amino acids. CDR3 sequence: CASSPTGRAKTDTQYF. The CDR3 region has the DNA TGTGCCAGCAGCCCGACCGGGAGGGCAAAAACAGATACGCAGTATTTT.

V and J are TRBV19 and TRBJ2-3; maybe TRBD1 (8 bases). Trimming removed 1 base from V and 11 bases from J, with 16 bases in between. Germline V gene sequence: CDR1 LNHDA, CDR2 SQIVND (reference sequence). The CDR3 length is 14 residues. DNA of the CDR3: TGTGCCAGTAGTATAGGGACAGGGTGGGAGGGGCAGTATTTT. Its translation: CASSIGTGWEGQYF.